This note documents a single T cell receptor beta chain sequence. Its antigen is not identified. MiXCR, run by TCRdb on the 5' RACE reads, gives a single entry per CDR3 protein. The sample holds about 82,000 distinct CDR3 sequences; 13% are singletons and the top ten take 41%. The data originate from a study of T-cell memory formation after mild COVID-19. Study observations and caveats: Pre-infection memory already had some responding clones, implying cross-reactive memory joined.

V was trimmed by 5 bases and J by 4 bases, leaving 6 bases between them. The germline V gene has CDR1 SGHVS and CDR2 FQNEAQ. CDR3 length: 12 amino acids. The J gene is TRBJ2-1, the V gene TRBV7-8; tentative D call: TRBD1 (5 bases). The receptor was isolated from a man aged 18 to 29 who had mild COVID-19 (a few samples of this study predate the infection). Cell type and time point are not known. Sequenced input: PBMCs or a T cell subset sorted from them (not recorded which). CDR3: CASSHRYNEQFF. Written as DNA, the CDR3 is TGTGCCAGCAGCCACAGGTACAATGAGCAGTTCTTC.